Presented here are 19 T cell receptor beta chains from one specimen sequenced in a study of Ad26.COV2.S vaccination and SARS-CoV-2 variants. Sequencing used immunoSEQ multiplex PCR; TCRdb keeps in-frame clones, though not all of them. The sample gives 360,000 or so clones, roughly 84% of which show up once; 3.4% is in the top ten. Treatment given: some 20 received Ad26.COV2.S at low or high dose, single or two shots; 5 received placebo; per-sample allocation not given. Sample collection was performed on day 63 after the first vaccine or placebo injection. Sequencing used peripheral blood, obtained in a trial of Ad26.COV2.S vaccine versus placebo. All receptors come from a person between 18 and 65 years old who received the Ad26.COV2.S COVID-19 vaccine or a placebo.

J is TRBJ2-2 and V is TRBV6-5; 7 positions agree with TRBD2. J gave up 5 bases and V 8 bases, and 5 bases lay outside the gene matches. CDR1 and CDR2 from the germline V gene are MNHEY and SVGAGI. The CDR3 consists of 13 residues. This CDR3 reads CASGGVGTGELFF. CDR3 nucleotide sequence: TGTGCCAGCGGGGGGGTAGGAACCGGGGAGCTGTTTTTT.

This rearrangement joins TRBV14 to TRBJ1-1; D ambiguous. Trimming stripped 4 bases from V and 7 bases from J, with 13 bases between. Germline V gene lookup returns CDR1 SGHDN and CDR2 FVKESK. This CDR3 is 13 amino acids long. The CDR3 spells CASSPHRDNEAFF. DNA for the CDR3: TGTGCCAGCAGCCCCCACCGGGATAATGAAGCTTTCTTT.

The V and J genes are TRBV6-1 and TRBJ1-2; D is ambiguous. Trimming removed 3 bases at V and 0 bases at J, with 8 bases between. The CDR3 sequence is 14 residues long. From germline, CDR1 is MNHNS and CDR2 SASEGT. The CDR3: CASSDSPANYGYTF. The CDR3 bases are TGTGCCAGCAGTGATAGCCCTGCTAACTATGGCTACACCTTC.

As concerns this clone: Other DNA sequences within the sample encode an identical CDR3. The chain recombines TRBV20-1 with TRBJ2-7; D possibly corresponds to TRBD1 (6 bases). The CDR3 consists of 11 residues. CDR1 is DFQATT and CDR2 is SNEGSKA in the germline V gene (reference sequence). V was shortened by 6 bases and J by 4 bases, with 10 bases between the two germline ends. As DNA, the CDR3 is TGCAGTGCCAGGGGAGTTTACGAGCAGTACTTC. As protein: CSARGVYEQYF.

This clone has only one observation. The chain is built from TRBV29-1 and TRBJ1-1, with TRBD1 matching 8 bases. From germline, CDR1 is SQVTM and CDR2 ANQGSEA. Trimming at V came to 1 base and at J to 7 bases, leaving 8 bases not matched to a gene. CDR3 size: 14 residues. This chain's CDR3 is CSVEVRGTGDEAFF. The CDR3 DNA sequence: TGCAGCGTTGAAGTTAGGGGGACAGGCGATGAAGCTTTCTTT.

The genes are TRBV29-1 and TRBJ2-1, with D possibly matching TRBD2 (5 bases). Trimming took 6 bases from V and 0 from J, leaving 6 bases between them. Germline V gene data show CDR1 as SQVTM and CDR2 as ANQGSEA. The CDR3 extends over 12 amino acids. CDR3 in amino acids: CSVRGSYNEQFF. DNA for the CDR3: TGCAGCGTCCGGGGCTCCTACAATGAGCAGTTCTTC.

This chain links TRBV7-8 with TRBJ2-7, with 7 bases aligning to TRBD1. V gave up 5 bases and J gave up 7 bases; unmatched junction bases: 11. There are 14 residues in the CDR3. Germline assignment: CDR1 SGHVS and CDR2 FQNEAQ. CDR3 sequence: CASSPRQGQGEQYF. CDR3 nucleotide sequence: TGTGCCAGCAGCCCAAGACAGGGTCAGGGGGAGCAGTACTTC.

This chain connects TRBV11-1 to TRBJ1-2, with D possibly being TRBD1 (5 bases). Germline CDR1 SGHAT, CDR2 FQDESV (reference sequence). This CDR3 has 14 residues. Trimming removed 4 bases from V and 3 bases from J, with 12 bases in between. CDR3 bases: TGTGCCAGCAGCTCACAGGTCCAGGACTATGGCTACACCTTC. Its translation is CASSSQVQDYGYTF.

The V gene is TRBV9, the J gene TRBJ2-7; TRBD2 might be the D (6 bases). V shed 4 bases and J shed 6 bases, with 17 bases lying between them. Germline-derived CDR1 and CDR2 are SGDLS and YYNGEE. CDR3 length equals 14 residues. In nucleotides, the CDR3 is TGTGCCAGCAGCTCGAATCGAGGGACTGTCGAGCAGTACTTC. Its protein product is CASSSNRGTVEQYF.

The chain uses TRBV5-1 and TRBJ2-3; D is perhaps TRBD1 (5 bases). This CDR3 is 14 amino acids long. Per germline, CDR1 SGHRS and CDR2 YFSETQ. V was clipped by 3 bases and J by 2 bases, with 10 bases between them. The CDR3 nucleotides are TGCGCCAGCAGCTCAATGACAGACACAGATACGCAGTATTTT. Its translation: CASSSMTDTDTQYF.

The rearrangement joins TRBV5-1 to TRBJ2-2; 10 positions match TRBD1. CDR3 length: 16 amino acids. V gave up 9 bases and J gave up 7 bases; unmatched junction bases: 15. CDR1 is SGHRS, CDR2 YFSETQ, per germline. CDR3 in DNA: TGCGCCACCCAGGAGAAGACAGGGGGCTTCAACGGGGAGCTGTTTTTT. This sequence encodes CATQEKTGGFNGELFF.

The CDR3 DNA reads as TGCAGTGCTAGTGAGGCTAGCGGGGGTCTACGGTACAATGAGCAGTTCTTC. Its translation is CSASEASGGLRYNEQFF. V usage is TRBV20-1 and J usage is TRBJ2-1; the match to TRBD2 covers 10 bases. The CDR3 sequence is 17 residues long. J gave up 4 bases and V 3 bases, and 12 bases lay outside the gene matches. Germline V gene data show CDR1 as DFQATT and CDR2 as SNEGSKA (reference sequence).

The chain has TRBV5-6 and TRBJ1-1; a possible D gene is TRBD1 (5 bases). This CDR3 comprises 17 residues. V was trimmed by 2 bases and J by 5 bases, leaving 22 bases between them. CDR1 and CDR2 (germline): SGHDT, YYEEEE. The CDR3 loop is CASSLHDTFGGGTEAFF. CDR3 nucleotide sequence: TGTGCCAGCAGCTTACACGATACTTTTGGTGGGGGGACTGAAGCTTTCTTT.

V usage is TRBV5-4 and J usage is TRBJ2-2; D uncertain. Per germline, CDR1 SGHNT and CDR2 YYREEE (reference sequence). The CDR3 totals 16 residues. The V end was cut by 4 bases, the J end by 0 bases, with 13 bases between. The CDR3 region is CASSAATGTNTGELFF. Written as DNA, the CDR3 is TGTGCCAGCAGCGCAGCGACTGGCACGAACACCGGGGAGCTGTTTTTT.

This sequence joins TRBV11-2 and TRBJ1-2, with D perhaps matching TRBD1 (5 bases). The CDR3 sequence is 18 residues long. In germline, CDR1 is SGHAT, CDR2 FQNNGV. Trimming pared 5 bases from V and 4 bases from J, leaving 26 bases between. CDR3 sequence: CASSRPPGTPGGGYGYTF. The CDR3 region has the DNA TGTGCCAGCAGCCGACCCCCGGGGACCCCCGGCGGAGGCTATGGCTACACCTTC.

The chain has TRBV4-1 and TRBJ2-7; 7 positions agree with TRBD1. This CDR3 comprises 19 residues. The junction had 21 bases not matched to a gene; V was cut back by 3 bases and J by 4 bases. In germline, CDR1 is MGHRA, CDR2 YSYEKL. The CDR3 sequence: CASSHVDSGTAQRGYEQYF. For the CDR3, the DNA is TGCGCCAGCAGCCATGTTGACTCCGGGACAGCCCAAAGGGGGTACGAGCAGTACTTC.

The chain employs TRBV15 and TRBJ1-2; the match to TRBD1 covers 7 bases. Germline CDR1 is LNHNV and CDR2 is YYDKDF (reference sequence). V gave up 1 base and J gave up 2 bases; unmatched junction bases: 13. There are 18 residues in the CDR3. The chain's CDR3 is CATSRGGVDRMKNYGYTF. The CDR3 DNA reads as TGTGCCACCAGCAGAGGGGGCGTGGACAGGATGAAAAACTATGGCTACACCTTC. Full variable domain (rest looked up from reference TRBV15 and TRBJ1-2): DAMVIQNPRYQVTQFGKPVTLSCSQTLNHNVMYWYQQKSSQAPKLLFHYYDKDFNNEADTPDNFQSRRPNTSFCFLDIRSPGLGDTAMYLCATSRGGVDRMKNYGYTFGSGTRLTVV.

The CDR3 region has the DNA TGCGCCAGCAGCCCGGCGGGGGGATCCACAGATACGCAGTATTTT. This sequence encodes CASSPAGGSTDTQYF. The rearrangement uses TRBV5-1 and TRBJ2-3; TRBD2 aligns across 8 bases. Losses at the gene ends were 4 bases for V and 2 bases for J; bases not matched to a gene: 6. This CDR3 region has 15 residues. From germline, CDR1 is SGHRS and CDR2 YFSETQ.

The V and J genes are TRBV7-2 and TRBJ2-1, with 7 bases matching TRBD1. V lost 1 base and J lost 9; bases outside the gene matches: 9. Per the germline V gene, CDR1 is SGHTA and CDR2 is FQGNSA. The CDR3 consists of 15 residues. The DNA for the CDR3 is TGTGCCAGCAGCTTAGAACCAGGGGGTCGAGGTGAGCAGTTCTTC. Translating it yields CASSLEPGGRGEQFF.